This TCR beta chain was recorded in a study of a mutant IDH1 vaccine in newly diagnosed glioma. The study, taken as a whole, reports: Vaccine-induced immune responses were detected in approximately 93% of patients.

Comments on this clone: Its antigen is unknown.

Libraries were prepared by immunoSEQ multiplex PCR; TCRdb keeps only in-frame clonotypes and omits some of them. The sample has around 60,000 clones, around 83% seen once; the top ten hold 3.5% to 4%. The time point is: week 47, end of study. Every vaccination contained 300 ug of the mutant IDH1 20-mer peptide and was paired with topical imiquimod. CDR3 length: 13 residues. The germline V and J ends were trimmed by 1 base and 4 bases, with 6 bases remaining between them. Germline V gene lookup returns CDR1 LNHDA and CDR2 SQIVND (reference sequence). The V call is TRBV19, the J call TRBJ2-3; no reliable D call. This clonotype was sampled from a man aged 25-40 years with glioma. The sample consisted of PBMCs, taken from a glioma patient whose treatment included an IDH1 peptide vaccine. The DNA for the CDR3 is TGTGCCAGTAGTATAGGGCTCGCAGATACGCAGTATTTT. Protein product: CASSIGLADTQYF.